This TCR beta chain was sequenced during a study of blood T cell repertoires in COVID-19 (TCRdb year 2020). Study-level background: Samples from collaborators originated in the United States, Italy and Spain and spanned both the acute and convalescent phases of COVID-19. Where available, HLA class I and class II types were obtained from metadata supplied by the sample provider rather than from assay-based typing. A de-identified subject ID, COVID-19 status, age in years and sex were almost always included in the sample metadata. The material from the prospective study consisted of cDNA or gDNA derived from T cells, B-cell-depleted T cells, or PBMCs. Samples were obtained from the ongoing ImmuneRACE study (first 160 participants) and from 950 to 1,500 subjects provided by 6 global collaborators. Subjects who had been exposed to COVID-19, were actively infected with it, or had recovered from it provided the deeply sampled blood TCRbeta repertoires that made up the dataset. The repertoires were released in a freely available public database meant as a resource for research on the immune response to SARS-CoV-2.

TCRbeta CDR3 regions were amplified from genomic DNA using the immunoSEQ Assay, a bias-controlled multiplex PCR. The original methods were these. The number of nucleated cells in each sample was estimated from the amplification of reference gene primers within the assay. Sequence reads were collapsed and filtered to measure the absolute abundance of every unique TCRbeta CDR3 rearrangement. For each sample, productive Simpson clonality was calculated as the square root of Simpson's diversity index across productive rearrangements. The immuneACCESS repertoire file appears here via TCRdb, limited to in-frame rearrangements. These files lack a portion of the clones; in checked studies, under half of the deficit traces to unresolved V genes, and the cause of the others is not known. The V and J calls and clone size come from that table; D and trimming were worked out from the DNA. This sample is represented by hundreds of thousands of clones; 80% of them were singletons. About 4.5% of the sample is in the top ten clones.

What the authors observed across the whole study: The quantity of clinical and demographic metadata differed by source and by participant and was supplied without curation.

Participants in the prospective study were enrolled through a virtual design, were aged about 18 to 100 years, and lived in about 25 United States geographic areas. In the prospective study, participants were assigned to cohorts based on the clinical history participants reported in a screening survey and a study questionnaire. In the prospective study, whole blood, serum and a nasopharyngeal or oropharyngeal swab were collected from each participant by mobile phlebotomists. Additional blood draws and questionnaires over an approximately two-month period could optionally be provided by prospective study participants. Prospective study blood samples were shipped either frozen or at room temperature before DNA extraction. As regards this clone: The antigen it recognizes is unknown. No clone much larger than this one lies a single base away; base qualities are absent.

A distance of 7 bases separates the germline ends of V and J, which lose 1 base and 2 bases respectively. The germline V gene (reference sequence) sets CDR1 to LNHDA and CDR2 to SQIVND. Inclusive of the bounding cysteine and phenylalanine, the CDR3 is 14 residues long. Only the CDR3 portion is preserved as DNA: 42 bases, with reading frame beginning at the first base. Recombination joined TRBV19 with TRBJ2-3, and the D gene may be TRBD2, 5 bases matching. The receptor's source is a man aged 30-40 years with acute COVID-19. Sequences were obtained from PBMCs or T cells enriched from blood (not recorded which). The nucleotides are TGTGCCAGTAGTATAGGCCTAGCCACAGATACGCAGTATTTT. It is translated as CASSIGLATDTQYF. The full variable domain, completed from the reference TRBV19 and TRBJ2-3 proteins outside the CDR3, reads DGGITQSPKYLFRKEGQNVTLSCEQNLNHDAMYWYRQDPGQGLRLIYYSQIVNDFQKGDIAEGYSVSREKKESFPLTVTSAQKNPTAFYLCASSIGLATDTQYFGPGTRLTVL.